The 7 T cell receptor beta chains reported below all come from one sample, sequenced in a study of response to subunit inactivated influenza vaccine. TCRdb redid the calling of the RT-PCR reads with MiXCR, one entry per CDR3 protein. The sample carries 550,000 to 800,000 distinct CDR3 sequences, about 15% recorded once. Here the sequenced sample was PBMCs from blood, taken 14 to 15 days before vaccination. Source of these receptors: a man in his fifties or sixties who received an inactivated influenza vaccine.

This clonotype was detected many times. The chain couples TRBV2 to TRBJ2-1; D is unclear. The CDR3 has 15 residues. V gave up 6 bases and J gave up 1 base, with 13 bases separating them. Germline loops: CDR1 SNHLY, CDR2 FYNNEI. This CDR3 is CASRLQAASYNEQFF. CDR3 coding DNA: TGTGCCAGCAGGTTGCAGGCGGCGTCCTACAATGAGCAGTTCTTC.

This clonotype was detected many times. This chain joins TRBV29-1 and TRBJ2-7, with D possibly being TRBD1 or TRBD2 (5 bases each). CDR3 size: 13 residues. Germline CDR1 and CDR2: SQVTM and ANQGSEA. Trimming took 1 base from V and 6 from J, leaving 13 bases between them. Written as DNA, the CDR3 is TGCAGCGTTGAAGGACAGCCTGGGGGCGAGCAGTACTTC. Translation: CSVEGQPGGEQYF.

The sample holds a few counts of this clonotype. The genes are TRBV5-1 and TRBJ2-3; 14 nucleotides agree with TRBD2. Trimming removed 4 bases from V and 4 bases from J; junction bases left unmatched: 5. The CDR3 contains 16 residues. Germline values: CDR1 SGHRS, CDR2 YFSETQ. The CDR3 region is CASSPGTSGGSDTQYF. The CDR3 coding sequence is TGCGCCAGCAGCCCCGGGACTAGCGGGGGATCAGATACGCAGTATTTT.

This clonotype was counted ten times or more. This chain uses TRBV4-3 with TRBJ2-7; 7 bases are shared with TRBD1. Unmatched junction bases numbered 10, after V lost 4 bases and J lost 7 bases. The CDR3 has 14 residues. The germline V gene encodes CDR1 LGHNA and CDR2 YSLEER. This CDR3 is CASSPRTGLWEQYF. In DNA, the CDR3 is TGCGCCAGCAGCCCACGGACAGGCCTTTGGGAGCAGTACTTC.

The V gene is TRBV11-2, the J gene TRBJ2-1; D call uncertain. This CDR3 contains 15 residues. Trimming removed 1 base from V and 5 bases from J, with 12 bases in between. Germline assignment: CDR1 SGHAT and CDR2 FQNNGV. The CDR3 here is CASSLVYGPDNEQFF. The CDR3 DNA is TGTGCCAGCAGCTTAGTTTATGGGCCCGACAATGAGCAGTTCTTC.

The sample holds many counts of this clonotype. This sequence joins TRBV20-1 and TRBJ2-1; D may be TRBD1 (5 bases). The CDR3 has 12 residues. Looked up from germline, CDR1 is DFQATT and CDR2 is SNEGSKA (reference sequence). Trimming pared 5 bases from V and 5 bases from J, leaving 10 bases between. CDR3 sequence reads: CSAPGQNNEQFF. The CDR3 DNA reads TGCAGTGCTCCAGGGCAGAACAATGAGCAGTTCTTC.

The chain has TRBV5-6 and TRBJ2-7; D not certain. V gave up 6 bases and J gave up 5 bases, with 30 bases separating them. Germline V gene data show CDR1 as SGHDT and CDR2 as YYEEEE. This CDR3 is 18 amino acids long. The CDR3 nucleotides read TGTGCCAGCATTGTACGGAACAGAATTCCCCCCGCTATGAACGAGCAGTACTTC. Residues: CASIVRNRIPPAMNEQYF. Together with reference TRBV5-6 and TRBJ2-7, the CDR3 gives the full variable domain: DAGVTQSPTHLIKTRGQQVTLRCSPKSGHDTVSWYQQALGQGPQFIFQYYEEEERQRGNFPDRFSGHQFPNYSSELNVNALLLGDSALYLCASIVRNRIPPAMNEQYFGPGTRLTVT.